The text below deals with one TCR beta chain. Its antigen is undetermined. Sequenced material consisted of expressed TCRB transcripts (all of the isolated RNA was reverse transcribed). TCRdb keeps only in-frame clones here, not all; method: immunoSEQ multiplex PCR. The sample lists 140,000 to 150,000 clones; 40% to 55% were seen once. These data belong to a study of beta chain features in type 1 diabetes. General study findings and limits: For cells with high TCR expression, cDNA sequencing could yield over-representation. Whatever favoring of shorter templates PCR might show would apply equally to patients and controls.

Germline V gene sequence: CDR1 MNHEY, CDR2 SVGAGI. The CDR3 consists of 13 residues. V gave up 4 bases and J gave up 3 bases; unmatched junction bases: 2. Using CD45RO/CCR7/CD25/CD127/CD95/CD27, CD4+ naive, central memory, regulatory and stem cell-like memory cells were sorted. The receptor was derived from a man aged 18 to 29 in good health. What was sequenced was Tregs from blood. This chain uses TRBV6-5 with TRBJ1-2; 7 bases align to TRBD1. CDR3 residues: CASSWDRDYGYTF. Here the CDR3 DNA reads TGTGCCAGCAGTTGGGACAGAGACTATGGCTACACCTTC.